This TCR beta chain was captured by sequencing in a study of multiple sclerosis patients with progressive multifocal leukoencephalopathy. Trimming at V came to 5 bases and at J to 10 bases, leaving 14 bases not matched to a gene. Germline V gives CDR1 MNHEY, CDR2 SMNVEV (reference sequence). The CDR3 extends over 15 amino acids. Time point in this sample: time of PML onset. Spiked into each PCR were synthetic inline TR CDR3 controls of all V-J pairings. Some clones are missing from TCRdb's copy, which holds only in-frame ones; the method was immunoSEQ multiplex PCR. This table holds approximately 27,000 clones, around 83% found once.

The sample was PBMCs, taken from a patient treated with natalizumab. This TCR was sampled from a woman in her thirties with progressive multifocal leukoencephalopathy. The rearrangement links TRBV27 to TRBJ2-1, with 7 positions matching TRBD1. The CDR3 nucleotides are TGTGCCAGCAGTGCCGCCTCGACAGGGAACGGGGAGCAGTTCTTC. Residues: CASSAASTGNGEQFF.